These 3 T cell receptor beta chains came from one sample sequenced in a study of OX40 agonist ivuxolimab in advanced cancers. The method was immunoSEQ multiplex PCR; TCRdb's version includes in-frame clones alone and lacks a portion of them. The sample records about 74,000 clones, 80% to 90% being singletons. The input for sequencing was CD4+ or CD8+ T cells sorted from blood, taken in a trial of the OX40 agonist ivuxolimab. These receptors were collected from an adult with an advanced solid tumor such as melanoma, head and neck, liver or kidney cancer.

The rearrangement uses TRBV7-2 and TRBJ1-2; no firm D call. CDR1 and CDR2 (germline): SGHTA, FQGNSA. V shed 2 bases and J shed 4 bases, with 14 bases lying between them. CDR3 length equals 15 residues. CDR3 residues: CASSLLLLGSYGYTF. CDR3 coding DNA: TGTGCCAGCAGCTTACTGTTGCTGGGATCCTATGGCTACACCTTC.

CDR3 residues: CASSYSAPRASDTQYF. Here the CDR3 DNA reads TGTGCCAGCAGTTACTCCGCCCCTCGAGCCTCAGATACGCAGTATTTT. This chain uses TRBV6-6 with TRBJ2-3; the D is unclear. The CDR3 extends over 16 amino acids. V was trimmed by 0 bases and J by 4 bases, leaving 14 bases between them. Germline V gene data show CDR1 as MNHNY and CDR2 as SVGAGI (reference sequence).

The gene calls are TRBV30 and TRBJ2-2; a weak D match, TRBD2 (6 bases). V was shortened by 2 bases and J by 0 bases, with 13 bases between the two germline ends. The CDR3 is 16 residues long. Germline loops: CDR1 GTSNPN, CDR2 SVGIG (reference sequence). The CDR3 region is CAWSPLGLPNTGELFF. CDR3 nucleotides: TGTGCCTGGAGTCCACTGGGACTGCCGAACACCGGGGAGCTGTTTTTT.